The 21 T cell receptor beta chains below all came from one sample that was sequenced in a study of technical replicates of blood from a few donors. This table comes from immunoSEQ multiplex PCR, and its TCRdb copy is limited to in-frame clones, with some not included. The sample holds some 70,000 clones, 90% to 95% seen once. The sequenced sample consisted of PBMCs. The receptors derive from a human donor in good health. Some clones in this sample may be carry-over from other donors' samples.

This chain uses TRBV15 with TRBJ1-6, with a possible D match to TRBD1 (6 bases). Trimming shortened V by 0 bases and J by 8 bases, and 20 bases separated the two germline ends. There are 18 residues in the CDR3. CDR1 is LNHNV, CDR2 YYDKDF, per germline (reference sequence). The CDR3 region is CATSRDRGTGTTHSPLHF. The CDR3, as DNA: TGTGCCACCAGCAGAGATAGGGGAACCGGGACAACACATTCACCCCTCCACTTT.

This clone was seen a single time. This sequence joins TRBV6-5 and TRBJ1-3; D unresolved. V was trimmed by 0 bases and J by 2 bases, leaving 8 bases between them. The CDR3 extends over 15 amino acids. CDR1 MNHEY and CDR2 SVGAGI come from the germline V gene. The CDR3 DNA sequence: TGTGCCAGCAGTTACTCGAAAGGAGCTGGAAACACCATATATTTT. Its protein is CASSYSKGAGNTIYF.

The rearrangement joins TRBV27 to TRBJ2-7; 9 bases agree with TRBD1. CDR1 and CDR2 (germline): MNHEY, SMNVEV (reference sequence). The CDR3 contains 14 residues. V lost 5 bases and J lost 5; bases outside the gene matches: 7. The CDR3 nucleotides are TGTGCCAGCAGTGCCGGGACAGGGTACAACGAGCAGTACTTC. This encodes CASSAGTGYNEQYF.

V is TRBV6-1 and J is TRBJ2-2; D call uncertain. Between the trimmed V and J ends, which lost 2 bases and 3 bases, there was a span of 4 bases. The V gene's germline CDR1 is MNHNS and CDR2 SASEGT. This CDR3 has 13 amino acids. In DNA form, the CDR3 reads TGTGCCAGCAGTGAACAGTACACCGGGGAGCTGTTTTTT. Translated, it gives CASSEQYTGELFF.

V gene TRBV9 combines with J gene TRBJ1-4, with 10 bases that match TRBD1. CDR1 and CDR2 from the germline V gene are SGDLS and YYNGEE. The CDR3 has 15 amino acids. With V trimmed by 4 bases and J by 8 bases, 8 bases remained unmatched. For the CDR3, the DNA is TGTGCCAGCAGCCATAGACAGGGGGCAGGCGAAAAACTGTTTTTT. The encoded protein is CASSHRQGAGEKLFF.

V is TRBV2 and J is TRBJ2-1; TRBD2 is a possible D gene (7 bases). V dropped 9 bases and J dropped 7 bases, with 19 bases sitting between them. Per germline, CDR1 SNHLY and CDR2 FYNNEI. The CDR3 covers 14 residues. CDR3 DNA: TGTGCCAGTCGAGCGAGCGGGACAACTAATGAGCAGTTCTTC. Protein sequence: CASRASGTTNEQFF.

This clone has a single count. This sequence joins TRBV4-1 and TRBJ2-7; D remains ambiguous. CDR3 length: 15 amino acids. Trimming removed 0 bases from V and 4 bases from J, with 13 bases in between. CDR1 MGHRA and CDR2 YSYEKL come from the germline V gene. CDR3 coding DNA: TGCGCCAGCAGCCAAGAACAGAAGATAACTTACGAGCAGTACTTC. This translates into CASSQEQKITYEQYF.

This rearrangement joins TRBV7-2 to TRBJ2-5, with TRBD2 as a possible D gene (7 bases). The germline V and J ends were trimmed by 1 base and 2 bases, with 8 bases remaining between them. This CDR3 comprises 14 residues. The germline CDR1 and CDR2 sequences are SGHTA and FQGNSA. In DNA form, the CDR3 reads TGTGCCAGCAGCTTAGAGGGGGGGCAAGAGACCCAGTACTTC. Amino acid sequence: CASSLEGGQETQYF.

This chain joins TRBV5-1 and TRBJ2-3; 14 nucleotides align to TRBD2. CDR1 is SGHRS and CDR2 is YFSETQ in the germline V gene. Trimming took 4 bases from V and 5 from J; bases not matched to a gene: 6. CDR3 length: 16 amino acids. CDR3 DNA sequence: TGCGCCAGCAGCATGGAGACTAGCGGGGGGGGAGATACGCAGTATTTT. Translating gives CASSMETSGGGDTQYF. Full variable domain (missing parts from reference TRBV5-1 and TRBJ2-3): KAGVTQTPRYLIKTRGQQVTLSCSPISGHRSVSWYQQTPGQGLQFLFEYFSETQRNKGNFPGRFSGRQFSNSRSEMNVSTLELGDSALYLCASSMETSGGGDTQYFGPGTRLTVL.

This chain connects TRBV12-5 to TRBJ2-5; 10 bases map to TRBD1. This CDR3 is built from 16 residues. Germline assignment: CDR1 LGHNT and CDR2 FRNRAP. V lost 4 bases to trimming and J lost 4 bases; unmatched junction nucleotides: 9. As DNA, the CDR3 is TGTGCTAGTGGTTCGCACCCGGGACAGGGGCTAGAGACCCAGTACTTC. It encodes CASGSHPGQGLETQYF.

The chain couples TRBV4-1 to TRBJ2-7; maybe TRBD1 (7 bases). V was trimmed by 1 base and J by 6 bases, leaving 19 bases between them. The CDR3 totals 16 residues. Germline CDR1 reads MGHRA; CDR2 reads YSYEKL. Here the CDR3 DNA reads TGCGCCAGCAGCCAAGGGCCAGGGGGGTCTTCGGTCGAGCAGTACTTC. This encodes CASSQGPGGSSVEQYF.

The V and J genes are TRBV7-9 and TRBJ2-3; TRBD2 aligns across 8 bases. The V gene end was trimmed by 5 bases and the J gene end by 4 bases; junction bases not matched to a gene: 11. Germline V gene lookup returns CDR1 SEHNR and CDR2 FQNEAQ (reference sequence). This CDR3 has 16 residues. Written as DNA, the CDR3 is TGTGCCAGCAGCCCACGTGTGGGCGGGGGGCCAGATACGCAGTATTTT. This sequence encodes CASSPRVGGGPDTQYF.

The chain couples TRBV13 to TRBJ2-5, with 8 bases identical to TRBD2. V trimming: 1 base; J trimming: 1 base; junction bases outside the gene matches: 8. The CDR3 covers 17 residues. In germline, CDR1 is PRHDT, CDR2 FYEKMQ (reference sequence). For the CDR3, the DNA is TGTGCCAGCAGCTTAGTGGGGTTAGCGGGGATCCAAGAGACCCAGTACTTC. Its translation is CASSLVGLAGIQETQYF. The complete variable domain, with remaining parts taken from reference TRBV13 and TRBJ2-5, reads AAGVIQSPRHLIKEKRETATLKCYPIPRHDTVYWYQQGPGQDPQFLISFYEKMQSDKGSIPDRFSAQQFSDYHSELNMSSLELGDSALYFCASSLVGLAGIQETQYFGPGTRLLVL.

The J gene is TRBJ1-5, the V gene TRBV7-3; TRBD1 aligns across 9 bases. The V gene's germline CDR1 is SGHTA and CDR2 FQGTGA. V shed 5 bases, J shed 9 bases, and the junction held 5 bases outside the gene matches. The CDR3 length is 13 residues. The CDR3 is CASSHDRGWPQHF. DNA for the CDR3: TGTGCCAGCAGCCATGACAGGGGGTGGCCCCAGCATTTT.

This chain connects TRBV13 to TRBJ2-1; D is possibly TRBD2 (5 bases). Germline CDR1 and CDR2: PRHDT and FYEKMQ (reference sequence). The CDR3 has 15 residues. V was cut by 7 bases and J by 1 base, with 14 bases left in between. CDR3 residues: CASTLEAGSYNEQFF. The CDR3 coding sequence is TGTGCCAGCACCTTGGAGGCTGGGTCCTACAATGAGCAGTTCTTC.

The chain has TRBV11-1 and TRBJ2-3, with TRBD1 matching 7 bases. The V gene end was trimmed by 5 bases and the J gene end by 2 bases; junction bases not matched to a gene: 4. This CDR3 spans 14 amino acids. CDR1 is SGHAT, CDR2 FQDESV, per germline (reference sequence). The CDR3 sequence: CASSTDRTTDTQYF. In DNA form, the CDR3 reads TGTGCCAGCAGCACGGACAGGACCACAGATACGCAGTATTTT.

The chain links TRBV7-6 to TRBJ2-1, with D maybe TRBD1 (5 bases). From germline, CDR1 is SGHVS and CDR2 FNYEAQ. CDR3 length equals 14 residues. Trimming removed 1 base at V and 5 bases at J, with 9 bases between. CDR3 coding DNA: TGTGCCAGCAGCTTAGTTGGGGCGAACAATGAGCAGTTCTTC. It yields the protein CASSLVGANNEQFF.

The rearrangement joins TRBV5-1 to TRBJ2-7, with D possibly being TRBD1 (6 bases). Germline V gene data show CDR1 as SGHRS and CDR2 as YFSETQ. CDR3 length: 13 residues. V was clipped by 4 bases and J by 4 bases, with 12 bases between them. The CDR3 sequence is CASSMGHLYEQYF. Here the CDR3 DNA reads TGCGCCAGCAGCATGGGACATTTGTACGAGCAGTACTTC.

The V call is TRBV11-3, the J call TRBJ1-1, with a weak D call TRBD1 (6 bases). The CDR3 contains 14 residues. Germline values: CDR1 SGHNT, CDR2 YENEEA. V was cut by 4 bases and J by 4 bases, with 13 bases left in between. The CDR3 region has the DNA TGTGCCAGCAGCTCCGGGGGGGGGCCCACTGAAGCTTTCTTT. Protein: CASSSGGGPTEAFF. The variable domain in full, with the rest retrieved from reference TRBV11-3 and TRBJ1-1, is EAGVVQSPRYKIIEKKQPVAFWCNPISGHNTLYWYLQNLGQGPELLIRYENEEAVDDSQLPKDRFSAERLKGVDSTLKIQPAELGDSAVYLCASSSGGGPTEAFFGQGTRLTVV.

V and J are TRBV5-6 and TRBJ1-1; D possibly corresponds to TRBD1 (5 bases). CDR1 is SGHDT and CDR2 is YYEEEE in the germline V gene. This CDR3 contains 13 residues. Trimming removed 2 bases from V and 7 bases from J, with 12 bases in between. The CDR3 is CASSFPTANEAFF. The CDR3 DNA reads as TGTGCCAGCAGCTTCCCGACAGCAAATGAAGCTTTCTTT.

The chain employs TRBV29-1 and TRBJ1-2; 8 bases agree with TRBD1. Germline-derived CDR1 and CDR2 are SQVTM and ANQGSEA. The CDR3 extends over 11 amino acids. With V trimmed by 6 bases and J by 8 bases, 5 bases remained unmatched. The CDR3 DNA follows: TGCAGCGTGCAGGGGGCCGGAGGCTACACCTTC. Translated, it gives CSVQGAGGYTF.